The clone carrying this T cell receptor (beta chain) was picked up a small number of times. What it recognizes is unknown. This specimen comes from a study of identical twins. TCRdb itself ran the 5' RACE reads through MiXCR, one entry per CDR3 protein. The sample has 750,000 to 950,000 distinct CDR3 sequences; 12% are singletons. Findings and limits, study-wide: The analysis was cross-sectional rather than longitudinal within donors.

V shed 4 bases, J shed 4 bases, and the junction held 8 bases outside the gene matches. CDR3 size: 15 residues. CDR1 is SGHVS and CDR2 is FNYEAQ in the germline V gene. The same data also contributed to another study, on yellow fever vaccine responses in identical twins.

This clonotype originated in a young woman in good health. This chain links TRBV7-6 with TRBJ2-7; 9 bases are shared with TRBD1. Input material: PBMCs. CDR3 DNA sequence: TGTGCCAGCAGCTCGGGGACAGGGTTCATTTACGAGCAGTACGTC. Its protein is CASSSGTGFIYEQYV.